Shown below are 12 T cell receptor beta chains from a single sample sequenced in a study of cytomegalovirus exposure and HLA in healthy donors. The PCR used 60 Vbeta and 13 Jbeta primers. Assay: immunoSEQ multiplex PCR; the TCRdb copy retains only in-frame clones and omits some. The sample has more than 100,000 clones, roughly 80% seen once. Sequencing input: PBMCs. These receptors originate from a female donor in good health and CMV-seropositive.

The chain couples TRBV5-4 to TRBJ1-1; possibly TRBD1 for D (6 bases). The germline V gene has CDR1 SGHNT and CDR2 YYREEE (reference sequence). V was clipped by 2 bases and J by 5 bases, with 16 bases between them. CDR3 length: 15 amino acids. The CDR3 here is CASSFMTGEGTEAFF. In nucleotides, the CDR3 is TGTGCCAGCAGCTTTATGACAGGAGAGGGGACTGAAGCTTTCTTT.

The chain uses TRBV6-6 and TRBJ2-3, with 13 bases matching TRBD2. V lost 7 bases to trimming and J lost 0 bases; unmatched junction nucleotides: 4. CDR1 is MNHNY, CDR2 SVGAGI, per germline (reference sequence). The CDR3 spans 16 residues. The CDR3 is CASTQLAGGSTDTQYF. For the CDR3, the DNA is TGTGCCAGCACCCAACTAGCGGGGGGGAGCACAGATACGCAGTATTTT.

The CDR3 nucleotides are TGTGCCAGCAGTTCCCGACTAGCTCGGGGAAGCTCTGGGGCCAACGTCCTGACTTTC. Its protein product is CASSSRLARGSSGANVLTF. The chain is built from TRBV6-4 and TRBJ2-6; 7 nucleotides align to TRBD2. Germline-derived CDR1 and CDR2 are MRHNA and SNTAGT. Losses at the gene ends were 5 bases for V and 0 bases for J; bases not matched to a gene: 13. The CDR3 is 19 residues long.

This chain links TRBV30 with TRBJ2-7, with 7 bases matching TRBD2. V lost 0 bases, J lost 6 bases, and 2 bases stayed unmatched. CDR1 is GTSNPN, CDR2 SVGIG, per germline (reference sequence). The CDR3 has 12 residues. This CDR3 reads CAWSVGGSEQYF. CDR3 nucleotides: TGTGCCTGGAGTGTCGGGGGGAGCGAGCAGTACTTC.

The CDR3 nucleotides are TGCGCCAGCAGCCAAGATGACCGGCTAGCGGGTAAGCAGTTCTTC. Its translation is CASSQDDRLAGKQFF. The chain has TRBV4-1 and TRBJ2-1, with 8 bases that match TRBD2. The CDR3 consists of 15 residues. After removal of 0 bases from V and 11 bases from J, the junction contained 9 bases not matched to a gene. Looked up from germline, CDR1 is MGHRA and CDR2 is YSYEKL.

The CDR3 DNA reads as TGTGCCATCAGACACCAGGGGGCCCTGTCCTACGAGCAGTACTTC. Protein sequence: CAIRHQGALSYEQYF. V is TRBV10-3 and J is TRBJ2-7; 8 bases fit TRBD1. Looked up from germline, CDR1 is ENHRY and CDR2 is SYGVKD. The J segment lost 1 base and the V segment lost 6 bases, leaving 8 bases of the junction unmatched. This CDR3 contains 15 residues.

The CDR3 coding sequence is TGTGCCAGCAATCCGACAGGGAGGTTCTACGAGCAGTACTTC. It encodes CASNPTGRFYEQYF. The V and J genes are TRBV28 and TRBJ2-7, with D perhaps TRBD1 (7 bases). There are 14 residues in the CDR3. Germline V gives CDR1 MDHEN, CDR2 SYDVKM. V was trimmed by 7 bases and J by 3 bases, leaving 16 bases between them.

This clone was found once. The chain couples TRBV5-1 to TRBJ2-5, with TRBD1 as a possible D gene (7 bases). The CDR3 loop spans 17 amino acids. Germline CDR1 reads SGHRS; CDR2 reads YFSETQ. Trimming shortened V by 0 bases and J by 1 base, and 16 bases separated the two germline ends. The CDR3 sequence is CASSLAVAGGFQETQYF. The DNA of the CDR3 is TGCGCCAGCAGCTTGGCGGTAGCAGGGGGGTTCCAAGAGACCCAGTACTTC.

The chain joins TRBV28 to TRBJ2-7; 7 bases map to TRBD1. V lost 3 bases and J lost 7; bases outside the gene matches: 9. Germline values: CDR1 MDHEN, CDR2 SYDVKM. The CDR3 runs to 14 residues. CDR3 sequence: CASSFNRGPGEQYF. CDR3 nucleotides: TGTGCCAGCAGTTTCAACAGGGGACCGGGGGAGCAGTACTTC.

This rearrangement joins TRBV18 to TRBJ2-5; TRBD1 matches at 7 bases. Per germline, CDR1 KGHSH and CDR2 LQKENI. This CDR3 region has 14 residues. Germline trimming cut 3 bases from V and 7 bases from J; bases unmatched to any gene: 8. The chain's CDR3 is CASSPDRADRTQYF. CDR3 sequence (DNA): TGTGCCAGCTCACCCGACAGGGCCGATAGGACCCAGTACTTC.

The CDR3 loop reads CASRATGGGYEQYF. CDR3 in DNA: TGTGCCAGCCGCGCAACAGGGGGCGGGTACGAGCAGTACTTC. The chain is built from TRBV2 and TRBJ2-7; 9 bases are a match to TRBD1. CDR3 length equals 14 residues. The trim removed 8 bases at V and 4 bases at J, leaving 9 bases unmatched. Germline V lookup: CDR1 SNHLY, CDR2 FYNNEI. The full variable domain, with the rest looked up from reference TRBV2 and TRBJ2-7, is EPEVTQTPSHQVTQMGQEVILRCVPISNHLYFYWYRQILGQKVEFLVSFYNNEISEKSEIFDDQFSVERPDGSNFTLKIRSTKLEDSAMYFCASRATGGGYEQYFGPGTRLTVT.

The chain is built from TRBV28 and TRBJ1-2, with 8 nucleotides matching TRBD1. Germline V gene sequence: CDR1 MDHEN, CDR2 SYDVKM. After removal of 6 bases from V and 5 bases from J, the junction contained 11 bases not matched to a gene. The CDR3 runs 15 residues. The CDR3 loop is CASSTDRGRGYGYTF. The CDR3 DNA follows: TGTGCCAGCAGCACTGACAGGGGACGGGGGTATGGCTACACCTTC.